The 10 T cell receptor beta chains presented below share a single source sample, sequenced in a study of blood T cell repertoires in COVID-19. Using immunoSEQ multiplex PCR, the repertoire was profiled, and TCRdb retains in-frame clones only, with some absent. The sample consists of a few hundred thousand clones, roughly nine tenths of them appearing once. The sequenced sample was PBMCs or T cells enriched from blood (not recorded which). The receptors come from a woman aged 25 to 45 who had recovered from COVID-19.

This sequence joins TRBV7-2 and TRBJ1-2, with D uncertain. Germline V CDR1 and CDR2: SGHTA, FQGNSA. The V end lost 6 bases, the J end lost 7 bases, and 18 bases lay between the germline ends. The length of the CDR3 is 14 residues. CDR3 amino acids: CASRHERVASGYTF. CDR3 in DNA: TGTGCCAGCAGGCATGAGAGGGTGGCGAGTGGCTACACCTTC. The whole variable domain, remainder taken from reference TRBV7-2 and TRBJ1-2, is GAGVSQSPSNKVTEKGKDVELRCDPISGHTALYWYRQSLGQGLEFLIYFQGNSAPDKSGLPSDRFSAERTGGSVSTLTIQRTQQEDSAVYLCASRHERVASGYTFGSGTRLTVV.

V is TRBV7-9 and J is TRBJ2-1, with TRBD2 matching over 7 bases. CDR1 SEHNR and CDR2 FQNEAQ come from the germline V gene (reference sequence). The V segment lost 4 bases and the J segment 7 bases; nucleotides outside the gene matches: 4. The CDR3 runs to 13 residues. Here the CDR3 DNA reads TGTGCCAGCAGCTGGCTGGGGGGGAATGAGCAGTTCTTC. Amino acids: CASSWLGGNEQFF. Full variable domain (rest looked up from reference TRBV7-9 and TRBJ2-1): DTGVSQNPRHKITKRGQNVTFRCDPISEHNRLYWYRQTLGQGPEFLTYFQNEAQLEKSRLLSDRFSAERPKGSFSTLEIQRTEQGDSAMYLCASSWLGGNEQFFGPGTRLTVL.

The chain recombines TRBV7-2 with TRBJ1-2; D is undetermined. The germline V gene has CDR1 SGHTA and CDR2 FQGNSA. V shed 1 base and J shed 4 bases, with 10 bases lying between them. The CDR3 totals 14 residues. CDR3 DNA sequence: TGTGCCAGCAGCTTAGATACCACTACCTATGGCTACACCTTC. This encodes CASSLDTTTYGYTF. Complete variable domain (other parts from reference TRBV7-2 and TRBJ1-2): GAGVSQSPSNKVTEKGKDVELRCDPISGHTALYWYRQSLGQGLEFLIYFQGNSAPDKSGLPSDRFSAERTGGSVSTLTIQRTQQEDSAVYLCASSLDTTTYGYTFGSGTRLTVV.

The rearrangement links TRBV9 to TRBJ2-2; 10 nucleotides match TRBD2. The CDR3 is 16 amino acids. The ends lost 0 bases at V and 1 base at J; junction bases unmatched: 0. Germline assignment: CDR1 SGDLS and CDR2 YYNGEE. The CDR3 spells CASSVGTSGNTGELFF. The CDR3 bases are TGTGCCAGCAGCGTAGGGACTAGCGGGAACACCGGGGAGCTGTTTTTT.

Here the CDR3 reads CASSPGTGTNYGYTF. CDR3 nucleotides: TGTGCCAGTAGTCCAGGGACAGGGACTAACTATGGCTACACCTTC. This chain joins TRBV19 and TRBJ1-2, with 9 bases fitting TRBD1. CDR3 length: 15 amino acids. After removal of 5 bases from V and 0 bases from J, the junction contained 4 bases not matched to a gene. Looked up from germline, CDR1 is LNHDA and CDR2 is SQIVND (reference sequence). The variable domain in full, completed from reference TRBV19 and TRBJ1-2, reads DGGITQSPKYLFRKEGQNVTLSCEQNLNHDAMYWYRQDPGQGLRLIYYSQIVNDFQKGDIAEGYSVSREKKESFPLTVTSAQKNPTAFYLCASSPGTGTNYGYTFGSGTRLTVV.

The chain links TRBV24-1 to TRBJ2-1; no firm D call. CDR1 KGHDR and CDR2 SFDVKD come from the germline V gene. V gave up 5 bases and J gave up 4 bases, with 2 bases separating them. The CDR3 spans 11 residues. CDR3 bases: TGTGCCACCAGTGCTTACAATGAGCAGTTCTTC. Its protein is CATSAYNEQFF.

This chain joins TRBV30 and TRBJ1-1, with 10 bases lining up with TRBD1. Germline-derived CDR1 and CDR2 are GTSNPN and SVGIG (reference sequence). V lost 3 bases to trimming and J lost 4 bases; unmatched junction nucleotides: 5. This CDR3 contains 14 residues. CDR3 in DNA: TGTGCCTGGAGGGGGACAGGGGAAAGCACTGAAGCTTTCTTT. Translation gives CAWRGTGESTEAFF.

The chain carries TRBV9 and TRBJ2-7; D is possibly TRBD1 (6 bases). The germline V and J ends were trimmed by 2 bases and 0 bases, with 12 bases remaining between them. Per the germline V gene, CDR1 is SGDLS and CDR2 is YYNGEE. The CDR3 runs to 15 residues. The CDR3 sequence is CASSVAPQGSYEQYF. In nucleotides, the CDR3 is TGTGCCAGCAGCGTGGCCCCACAGGGCTCCTACGAGCAGTACTTC.

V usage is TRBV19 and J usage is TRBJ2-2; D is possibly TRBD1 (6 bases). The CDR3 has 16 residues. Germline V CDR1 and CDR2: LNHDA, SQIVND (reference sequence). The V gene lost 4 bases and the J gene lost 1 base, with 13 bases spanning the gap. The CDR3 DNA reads TGTGCCAGTAGTACGAGAGGACAGTTGAACACCGGGGAGCTGTTTTTT. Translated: CASSTRGQLNTGELFF.

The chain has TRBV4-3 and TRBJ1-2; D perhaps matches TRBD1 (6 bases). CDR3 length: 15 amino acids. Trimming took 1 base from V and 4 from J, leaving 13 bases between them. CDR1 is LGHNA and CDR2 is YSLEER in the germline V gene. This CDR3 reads CASSQARTATYGYTF. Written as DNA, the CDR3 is TGCGCCAGCAGCCAAGCCCGGACAGCGACCTATGGCTACACCTTC.